The 14 T cell receptor beta chains presented below share a single source sample, sequenced in a study of blood T cell repertoires in COVID-19. Profiled with immunoSEQ multiplex PCR; TCRdb holds only in-frame clones, not every one. Of about 46,000 clones detected, about 85% appear once; the ten largest clones hold approximately 3.1%. The sample taken for sequencing was PBMCs or T cells enriched from blood (not recorded which). The receptors here all came from a woman aged 50 to 60 who had recovered from COVID-19.

The chain has TRBV7-2 and TRBJ2-4, with TRBD2 matching 12 bases. Germline V gene sequence: CDR1 SGHTA, CDR2 FQGNSA. The CDR3 spans 17 residues. With V trimmed by 3 bases and J by 5 bases, 8 bases remained unmatched. CDR3: CASSFLAGGGRENIQYF. In nucleotides, the CDR3 is TGTGCCAGCAGCTTTCTAGCGGGAGGGGGGCGAGAAAACATTCAGTACTTC.

The gene calls are TRBV29-1 and TRBJ2-3, with D uncertain. Trimming took 3 bases from V and 0 from J, leaving 7 bases between them. The CDR3 extends over 13 amino acids. Germline V CDR1 and CDR2: SQVTM, ANQGSEA. CDR3 loop: CSVEMTSTDTQYF. The CDR3 DNA is TGCAGCGTTGAGATGACAAGCACAGATACGCAGTATTTT.

Only a few counts were recorded for this clone. The V gene is TRBV7-2, the J gene TRBJ2-1; TRBD2 aligns across 12 bases. The CDR3 covers 17 residues. Germline CDR1 and CDR2: SGHTA and FQGNSA. V lost 5 bases to trimming and J lost 1 base; unmatched junction nucleotides: 6. The CDR3 DNA sequence: TGTGCCAGCAGCCAGGGACTAGCGGGTGCTTCCTACAATGAGCAGTTCTTC. This gives the protein CASSQGLAGASYNEQFF.

The chain joins TRBV19 to TRBJ1-2; 7 positions match TRBD1. The CDR3 is 13 residues long. CDR1 is LNHDA, CDR2 SQIVND, per germline (reference sequence). Trimming took 7 bases from V and 3 from J; bases not matched to a gene: 5. CDR3 region: CASNPGGYYGYTF. The CDR3 DNA follows: TGTGCCAGTAATCCAGGGGGTTACTATGGCTACACCTTC.

V is TRBV11-2 and J is TRBJ2-1; perhaps TRBD2 as D (6 bases). The V gene's germline CDR1 is SGHAT and CDR2 FQNNGV. The CDR3 length is 15 residues. V dropped 5 bases and J dropped 0 bases, with 11 bases sitting between them. DNA for the CDR3: TGTGCCAGCAGCAAAGACGGGGGCTCCTACAATGAGCAGTTCTTC. Encoded protein: CASSKDGGSYNEQFF.

The chain has TRBV28 and TRBJ1-5; 10 bases map to TRBD1. The CDR3 loop spans 14 amino acids. Germline lookup yields CDR1 MDHEN and CDR2 SYDVKM. Germline trimming cut 6 bases from V and 6 bases from J; bases unmatched to any gene: 5. CDR3 sequence: CASSLTGGLQPQHF. As DNA, the CDR3 is TGTGCCAGCAGCCTGACAGGGGGCCTTCAGCCCCAGCATTTT.

The chain recombines TRBV19 with TRBJ1-5; a possible D gene is TRBD1 (5 bases). The CDR3 is made up of 13 amino acids. Germline CDR1 and CDR2: LNHDA and SQIVND (reference sequence). V lost 7 bases and J lost 7, with 14 bases in between. CDR3 region: CASTQGGDQPQHF. CDR3 DNA: TGTGCCAGTACCCAAGGAGGGGACCAGCCCCAGCATTTT.

The rearrangement links TRBV10-1 to TRBJ1-5; D gene uncertain. This CDR3 contains 13 residues. V lost 3 bases to trimming and J lost 2 bases, with 5 bases between them. CDR1 WNHNN and CDR2 SYGVQD come from the germline V gene (reference sequence). The chain's CDR3 is CASSETGNQPQHF. The DNA for the CDR3 is TGCGCCAGCAGTGAAACAGGCAATCAGCCCCAGCATTTT.

The chain employs TRBV19 and TRBJ2-4; 7 bases line up with TRBD1. The ends lost 5 bases at V and 0 bases at J; junction bases unmatched: 1. CDR3 length: 14 residues. Germline lookup yields CDR1 LNHDA and CDR2 SQIVND (reference sequence). CDR3 sequence (DNA): TGTGCCAGTAGTGACAGGGTAGCCAAAAACATTCAGTACTTC. It translates to CASSDRVAKNIQYF.

CDR3 sequence reads: CASMGPGNLGELFF. The CDR3 coding sequence is TGTGCCAGCATGGGCCCGGGGAACCTCGGGGAGCTGTTTTTT. V gene TRBV9 combines with J gene TRBJ2-2; D is perhaps TRBD2 (5 bases). V shed 6 bases and J shed 7 bases, with 16 bases lying between them. CDR1 SGDLS and CDR2 YYNGEE come from the germline V gene. CDR3 length: 14 amino acids.

V gene TRBV7-9 combines with J gene TRBJ2-7; TRBD1 might be the D (7 bases). Germline CDR1 SEHNR, CDR2 FQNEAQ (reference sequence). Trimming removed 4 bases from V and 1 base from J, with 11 bases in between. The CDR3 contains 14 residues. The CDR3 sequence is CASSSPGGSYEQYF. The CDR3 DNA sequence: TGTGCCAGCAGCTCGCCAGGGGGGTCCTACGAGCAGTACTTC. The whole variable domain, remainder taken from reference TRBV7-9 and TRBJ2-7, is DTGVSQNPRHKITKRGQNVTFRCDPISEHNRLYWYRQTLGQGPEFLTYFQNEAQLEKSRLLSDRFSAERPKGSFSTLEIQRTEQGDSAMYLCASSSPGGSYEQYFGPGTRLTVT.

The genes are TRBV19 and TRBJ1-1, with a tentative D call TRBD1 (5 bases). This CDR3 region has 15 residues. The germline CDR1 and CDR2 sequences are LNHDA and SQIVND (reference sequence). Trimming shortened V by 7 bases and J by 5 bases, and 20 bases separated the two germline ends. The CDR3 nucleotides read TGTGCCAGTACCTCACAGGCAGGGTTGGGAACTGAAGCTTTCTTT. Protein: CASTSQAGLGTEAFF.

This chain uses TRBV4-2 with TRBJ2-6; 7 nucleotides agree with TRBD1. From germline, CDR1 is LGHNA and CDR2 YNFKEQ. CDR3 length equals 19 residues. V was clipped by 4 bases and J by 1 base; unmatched bases: 13. CDR3 sequence reads: CASSRTDRLSSSGANVLTF. CDR3 DNA sequence: TGTGCCAGCAGCCGGACGGACAGGCTCTCATCTTCTGGGGCCAACGTCCTGACTTTC.

V usage is TRBV12-3 or TRBV12-4 and J usage is TRBJ1-1; maybe TRBD1 (6 bases). The CDR3 is 13 amino acids. V dropped 10 bases and J dropped 0 bases, with 12 bases sitting between them. CDR3 sequence reads: CATCGDMNTEAFF. Here the CDR3 DNA reads TGTGCCACGTGTGGGGACATGAACACTGAAGCTTTCTTT.